Sequencing of this T cell receptor beta chain was carried out in a study of T cells after yellow fever vaccination. About the research overall: Any fraction with a low cell number was prepared using SMART-Seq v4 Ultra Low Input. Broader study findings: Primary-vaccination clones mostly resurfaced post-booster (around 96% CD4, approximately 89% CD8). It was the secondary response that reached its peak faster, day 5 versus 15, but it was weaker.

The CDR3 has 14 residues. The V gene's germline CDR1 is SGHTA and CDR2 FQGNSA. V lost 3 bases and J lost 2; bases outside the gene matches: 2. This clonotype was seen ten or more times. Its specificity is unknown. Universal primer sites and UMIs were introduced during 5'RACE template-switching synthesis of TCR cDNA. TCRdb reprocessed the 5' RACE reads with MiXCR, giving one entry per CDR3 protein. The repertoire has roughly 170,000 distinct CDR3 sequences, roughly 6.4% of them found once; the top ten carry roughly 3%. The chain couples TRBV7-2 to TRBJ2-5, with 8 bases that match TRBD1. The starting material was CD4+ T cells sorted from PBMCs, obtained on the day of the first yellow fever vaccination. This TCR came from a young man who received the YFV17D yellow fever vaccine. The CDR3 is CASSFQGAQETQYF. DNA of the CDR3: TGTGCCAGCAGCTTCCAGGGGGCGCAAGAGACCCAGTACTTC.